This entry lists 11 T cell receptor beta chains sequenced from one sample in a study of cytomegalovirus exposure and HLA in healthy donors. Some clones are missing from TCRdb's copy, which holds only in-frame ones; the method was immunoSEQ multiplex PCR. The sample lists about 73,000 clones, 85% to 90% occurring once. Sample: PBMCs. All receptors come from a woman under 30 in good health and CMV-seropositive.

The V gene is TRBV4-1, the J gene TRBJ1-1; possibly TRBD1 for D (6 bases). V gave up 3 bases and J gave up 1 base, with 12 bases separating them. Germline V gene sequence: CDR1 MGHRA, CDR2 YSYEKL. The length of the CDR3 is 15 residues. The CDR3 nucleotides are TGCGCCAGCAGCCAGCCCGGGACATGGAACACTGAAGCTTTCTTT. It encodes CASSQPGTWNTEAFF.

The rearrangement joins TRBV9 to TRBJ2-5; 9 bases map to TRBD1. In germline, CDR1 is SGDLS, CDR2 YYNGEE. After removal of 6 bases from V and 3 bases from J, the junction contained 9 bases not matched to a gene. The CDR3 has 15 residues. CDR3 coding DNA: TGTGCCAGCACCCGAGGACAGGGGCTGGAAGAGACCCAGTACTTC. It specifies CASTRGQGLEETQYF.

The V and J genes are TRBV27 and TRBJ2-7, with TRBD2 as a possible D gene (6 bases). CDR3 length: 15 amino acids. Germline V CDR1 and CDR2: MNHEY, SMNVEV (reference sequence). V gave up 3 bases and J gave up 2 bases, with 14 bases separating them. This CDR3 is CASSFSGPGAYEQYF. CDR3 sequence (DNA): TGTGCCAGCAGTTTCTCGGGCCCGGGGGCCTACGAGCAGTACTTC.

The rearrangement joins TRBV30 to TRBJ1-1, with a weak D call TRBD1 (5 bases). The V gene's germline CDR1 is GTSNPN and CDR2 SVGIG (reference sequence). Trimming shortened V by 6 bases and J by 2 bases, and 22 bases separated the two germline ends. The CDR3 runs to 16 residues. The CDR3 sequence: CACLPLLDRINTEAFF. CDR3 sequence (DNA): TGTGCCTGCTTACCACTCCTCGACAGAATTAACACTGAAGCTTTCTTT.

The rearrangement joins TRBV7-9 to TRBJ2-3, with TRBD2 identical over 13 bases. Germline-derived CDR1 and CDR2 are SEHNR and FQNEAQ (reference sequence). Germline trimming cut 5 bases from V and 4 bases from J; bases unmatched to any gene: 9. The CDR3 is 17 residues long. This chain's CDR3 is CASSPAGLAGMPDTQYF. The DNA for the CDR3 is TGTGCCAGCAGCCCAGCGGGACTAGCGGGGATGCCAGATACGCAGTATTTT.

This chain uses TRBV4-2 with TRBJ2-3, with 7 bases fitting TRBD1. CDR1 is LGHNA, CDR2 YNFKEQ, per germline. After removal of 0 bases from V and 4 bases from J, the junction contained 7 bases not matched to a gene. This CDR3 is 16 amino acids long. CDR3 bases: TGTGCCAGCAGCCAAGAACGGGCTCAGGGGGCAGATACGCAGTATTTT. This sequence encodes CASSQERAQGADTQYF.

This chain's CDR3 is CASSQWGGTSGAGELFF. The DNA of the CDR3 is TGCGCCAGCAGCCAATGGGGAGGGACTAGCGGGGCCGGGGAGCTGTTTTTT. The genes are TRBV4-3 and TRBJ2-2; 13 nucleotides agree with TRBD2. CDR1 and CDR2 from the germline V gene are LGHNA and YSLEER. J was trimmed by 6 bases and V by 2 bases; bases with no gene match: 6. CDR3 length: 17 residues.

The chain employs TRBV27 and TRBJ2-7; possibly TRBD2 for D (5 bases). Germline V gene data show CDR1 as MNHEY and CDR2 as SMNVEV (reference sequence). There are 15 residues in the CDR3. V gave up 4 bases and J gave up 0 bases, with 13 bases separating them. CDR3: CASSSGLASSYEQYF. The CDR3 bases are TGTGCCAGCAGTTCAGGACTTGCTAGCTCCTACGAGCAGTACTTC.

This clone turned up a few times. The J gene is TRBJ2-5, the V gene TRBV6-4, with 8 bases identical to TRBD1. There are 16 residues in the CDR3. The germline CDR1 and CDR2 sequences are MRHNA and SNTAGT. The trim removed 2 bases at V and 0 bases at J, leaving 5 bases unmatched. The CDR3 DNA reads TGTGCCAGCAGTGACACCGCGACAGGGGACCAAGAGACCCAGTACTTC. This gives the protein CASSDTATGDQETQYF.

The chain combines TRBV18 with TRBJ1-2, with 9 bases identical to TRBD1. The germline gives CDR1 KGHSH, CDR2 LQKENI. V gave up 0 bases and J gave up 1 base; unmatched junction bases: 18. The CDR3 is made up of 21 amino acids. This CDR3 is CASSPPKGQGEFGSVNYGYTF. The CDR3 nucleotides are TGTGCCAGCTCACCACCCAAGGGACAGGGCGAGTTTGGAAGCGTTAACTATGGCTACACCTTC.

The sample holds many counts of this clone. The rearrangement joins TRBV6-4 to TRBJ2-3; the match to TRBD2 covers 13 bases. From germline, CDR1 is MRHNA and CDR2 SNTAGT. V shed 6 bases, J shed 4 bases, and the junction held 4 bases outside the gene matches. The CDR3 loop spans 15 amino acids. This CDR3 is CASSATSGGADTQYF. The CDR3 coding sequence is TGTGCCAGCAGCGCTACTAGCGGGGGGGCAGATACGCAGTATTTT.